The present T cell receptor (beta chain) was sequenced within a study of response to subunit inactivated influenza vaccine. TCRdb analysed the RT-PCR reads with MiXCR anew, one entry per CDR3 protein. The table has around 490,000 distinct CDR3 sequences, 7.6% seen once. This specimen consisted of PBMCs from blood, obtained less than 30 months after vaccination. The receptor comes from a man between 50 and 75 years old who received an inactivated influenza vaccine.

This chain's CDR3 is CASSFQTGKASGELFF. CDR3 coding DNA: TGTGCCAGCAGTTTTCAGACAGGGAAGGCCAGCGGGGAGCTGTTTTTT. The chain joins TRBV12-3 or TRBV12-4 to TRBJ2-2, with 7 bases lining up with TRBD1. The CDR3 length is 16 residues. Germline trimming cut 3 bases from V and 7 bases from J; bases unmatched to any gene: 11.